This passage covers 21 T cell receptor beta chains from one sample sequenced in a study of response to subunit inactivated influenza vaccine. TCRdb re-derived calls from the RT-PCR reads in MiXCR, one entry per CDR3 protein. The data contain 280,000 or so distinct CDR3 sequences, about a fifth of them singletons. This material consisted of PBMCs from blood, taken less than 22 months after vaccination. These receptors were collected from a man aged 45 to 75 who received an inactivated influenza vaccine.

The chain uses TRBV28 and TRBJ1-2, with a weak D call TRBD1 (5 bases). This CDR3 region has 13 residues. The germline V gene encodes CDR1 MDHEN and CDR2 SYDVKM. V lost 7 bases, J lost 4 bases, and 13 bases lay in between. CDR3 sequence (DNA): TGTGCCAGCACCGCTACCGGGGCCTATGGCTACACCTTC. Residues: CASTATGAYGYTF.

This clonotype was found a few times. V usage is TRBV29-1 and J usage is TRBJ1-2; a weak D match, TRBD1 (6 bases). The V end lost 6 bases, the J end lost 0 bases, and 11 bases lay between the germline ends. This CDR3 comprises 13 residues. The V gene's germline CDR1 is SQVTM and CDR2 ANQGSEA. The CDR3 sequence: CSVQTGANYGYTF. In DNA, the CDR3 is TGCAGCGTGCAGACAGGTGCTAACTATGGCTACACCTTC.

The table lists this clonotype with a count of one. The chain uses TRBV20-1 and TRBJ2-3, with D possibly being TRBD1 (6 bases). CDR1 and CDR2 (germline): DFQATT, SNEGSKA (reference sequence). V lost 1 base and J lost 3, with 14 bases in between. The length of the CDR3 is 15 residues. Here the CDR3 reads CSARGQGSGTDTQYF. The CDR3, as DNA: TGCAGTGCTAGAGGGCAGGGGTCGGGGACAGATACGCAGTATTTT.

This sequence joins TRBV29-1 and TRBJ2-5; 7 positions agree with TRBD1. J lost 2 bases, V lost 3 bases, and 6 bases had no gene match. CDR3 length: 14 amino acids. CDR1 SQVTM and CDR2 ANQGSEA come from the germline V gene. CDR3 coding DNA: TGCAGCGTTGACTTGGGACAGTTACAAGAGACCCAGTACTTC. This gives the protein CSVDLGQLQETQYF.

The CDR3, as DNA: TGCAGTGCAGCCGGGACAGGGGGCCTTGGATCACCCCTCCACTTT. Translated, it gives CSAAGTGGLGSPLHF. The V and J genes are TRBV20-1 and TRBJ1-6; 12 bases are a match to TRBD1. The CDR3 totals 15 residues. Unmatched junction bases numbered 10, after V lost 6 bases and J lost 10 bases. CDR1 is DFQATT, CDR2 SNEGSKA, per germline (reference sequence).

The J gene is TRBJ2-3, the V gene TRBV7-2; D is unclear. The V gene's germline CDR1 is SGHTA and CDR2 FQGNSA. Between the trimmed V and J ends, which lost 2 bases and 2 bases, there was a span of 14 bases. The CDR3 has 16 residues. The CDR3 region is CASSLQALDPTDTQYF. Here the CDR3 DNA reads TGTGCCAGCAGCTTACAGGCTCTAGACCCCACAGATACGCAGTATTTT. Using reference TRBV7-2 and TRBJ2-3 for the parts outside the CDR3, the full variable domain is GAGVSQSPSNKVTEKGKDVELRCDPISGHTALYWYRQSLGQGLEFLIYFQGNSAPDKSGLPSDRFSAERTGGSVSTLTIQRTQQEDSAVYLCASSLQALDPTDTQYFGPGTRLTVL.

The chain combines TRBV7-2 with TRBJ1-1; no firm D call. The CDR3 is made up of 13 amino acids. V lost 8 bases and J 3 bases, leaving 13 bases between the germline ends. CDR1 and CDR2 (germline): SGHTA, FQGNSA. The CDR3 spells CASSGRIDTEAFF. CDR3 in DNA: TGTGCCAGCTCTGGCCGGATCGACACTGAAGCTTTCTTT. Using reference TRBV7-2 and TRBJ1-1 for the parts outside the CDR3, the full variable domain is GAGVSQSPSNKVTEKGKDVELRCDPISGHTALYWYRQSLGQGLEFLIYFQGNSAPDKSGLPSDRFSAERTGGSVSTLTIQRTQQEDSAVYLCASSGRIDTEAFFGQGTRLTVV.

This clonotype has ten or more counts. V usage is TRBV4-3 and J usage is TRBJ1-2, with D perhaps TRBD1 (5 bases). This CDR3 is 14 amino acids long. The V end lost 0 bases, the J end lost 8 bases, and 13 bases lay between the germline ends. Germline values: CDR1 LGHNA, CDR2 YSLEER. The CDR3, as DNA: TGCGCCAGCAGCCAAGATAGGGGTGTCAGGGGCTACACCTTC. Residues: CASSQDRGVRGYTF.

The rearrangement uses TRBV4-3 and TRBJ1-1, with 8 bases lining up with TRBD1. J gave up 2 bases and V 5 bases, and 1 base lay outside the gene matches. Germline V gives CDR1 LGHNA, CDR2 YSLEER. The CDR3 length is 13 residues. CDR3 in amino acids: CASSDRGNTEAFF. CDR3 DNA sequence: TGCGCCAGCAGCGACAGGGGCAACACTGAAGCTTTCTTT.

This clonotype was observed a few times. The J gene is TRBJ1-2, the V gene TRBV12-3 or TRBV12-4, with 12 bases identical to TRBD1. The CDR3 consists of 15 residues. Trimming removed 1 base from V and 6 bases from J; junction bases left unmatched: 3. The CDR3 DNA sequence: TGTGCCAGCAGTTTAGGGGACAGGGGGCGTGATGGCTACACCTTC. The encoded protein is CASSLGDRGRDGYTF.

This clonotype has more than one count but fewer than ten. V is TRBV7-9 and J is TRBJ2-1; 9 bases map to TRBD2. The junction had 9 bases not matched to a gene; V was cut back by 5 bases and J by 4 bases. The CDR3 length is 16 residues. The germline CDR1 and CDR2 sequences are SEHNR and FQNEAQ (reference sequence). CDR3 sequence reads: CASSPPTSGLYNEQFF. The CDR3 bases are TGTGCCAGCAGCCCACCCACTAGCGGGCTTTACAATGAGCAGTTCTTC.

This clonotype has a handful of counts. In DNA, the CDR3 is TGTGCCAGCAGCGACCTAACTTCGGCTAATTCACCCCTCCACTTT. It yields the protein CASSDLTSANSPLHF. The J gene is TRBJ1-6, the V gene TRBV6-1; D is unclear. Germline loops: CDR1 MNHNS, CDR2 SASEGT. This CDR3 is built from 15 residues. The V gene lost 6 bases and the J gene lost 6 bases, with 15 bases spanning the gap.

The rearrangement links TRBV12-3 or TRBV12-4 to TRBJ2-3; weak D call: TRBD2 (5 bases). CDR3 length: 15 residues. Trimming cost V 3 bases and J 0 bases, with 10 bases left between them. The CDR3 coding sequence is TGTGCCAGCAGTTTCGGGAAAGAAAGCACAGATACGCAGTATTTT. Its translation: CASSFGKESTDTQYF.

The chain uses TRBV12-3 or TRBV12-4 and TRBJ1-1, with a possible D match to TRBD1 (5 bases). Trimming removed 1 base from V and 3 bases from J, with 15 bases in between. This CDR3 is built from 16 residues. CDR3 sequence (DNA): TGTGCCAGCAGTTTAGGACCTCCGGGGCGATACACTGAAGCTTTCTTT. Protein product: CASSLGPPGRYTEAFF.

CDR3 nucleotide sequence: TGTGCCAGCAGCACAATCGGACTAGCGGCGGATAGCTCCTACAATGAGCAGTTCTTC. The encoded protein is CASSTIGLAADSSYNEQFF. The chain recombines TRBV7-3 with TRBJ2-1, with 10 bases lining up with TRBD2. This CDR3 is built from 19 residues. Trimming removed 5 bases from V and 0 bases from J; junction bases left unmatched: 13. Looked up from germline, CDR1 is SGHTA and CDR2 is FQGTGA.

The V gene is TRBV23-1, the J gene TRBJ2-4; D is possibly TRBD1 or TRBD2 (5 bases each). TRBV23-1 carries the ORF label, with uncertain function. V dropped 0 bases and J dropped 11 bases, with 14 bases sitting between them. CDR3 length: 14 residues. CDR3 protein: CASSQSVGDPFQYF. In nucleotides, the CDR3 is TGCGCCAGCAGTCAATCGGTAGGGGACCCCTTTCAGTACTTC.

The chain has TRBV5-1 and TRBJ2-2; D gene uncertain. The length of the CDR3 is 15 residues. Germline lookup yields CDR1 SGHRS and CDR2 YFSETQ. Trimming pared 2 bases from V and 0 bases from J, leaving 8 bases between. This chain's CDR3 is CASSFDTPNTGELFF. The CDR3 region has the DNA TGCGCCAGCAGCTTTGACACCCCGAACACCGGGGAGCTGTTTTTT. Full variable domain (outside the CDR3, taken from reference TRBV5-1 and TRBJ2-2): KAGVTQTPRYLIKTRGQQVTLSCSPISGHRSVSWYQQTPGQGLQFLFEYFSETQRNKGNFPGRFSGRQFSNSRSEMNVSTLELGDSALYLCASSFDTPNTGELFFGEGSRLTVL.

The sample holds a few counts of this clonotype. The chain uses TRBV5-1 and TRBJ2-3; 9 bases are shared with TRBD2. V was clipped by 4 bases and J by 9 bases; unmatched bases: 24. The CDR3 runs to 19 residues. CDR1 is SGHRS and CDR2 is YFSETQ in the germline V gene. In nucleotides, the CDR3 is TGCGCCAGCAGCCACGCACCATCGACTAGCGGATCAAACAGATGGACGCAGTATTTT. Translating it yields CASSHAPSTSGSNRWTQYF.

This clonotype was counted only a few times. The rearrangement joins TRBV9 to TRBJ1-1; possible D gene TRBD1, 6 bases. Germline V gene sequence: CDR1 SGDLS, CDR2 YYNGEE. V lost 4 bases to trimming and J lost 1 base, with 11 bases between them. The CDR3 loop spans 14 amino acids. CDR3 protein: CASSTGTPNTEAFF. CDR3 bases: TGTGCCAGCAGCACCGGGACACCGAACACTGAAGCTTTCTTT. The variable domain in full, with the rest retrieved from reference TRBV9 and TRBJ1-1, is DSGVTQTPKHLITATGQRVTLRCSPRSGDLSVYWYQQSLDQGLQFLIQYYNGEERAKGNILERFSAQQFPDLHSELNLSSLELGDSALYFCASSTGTPNTEAFFGQGTRLTVV.

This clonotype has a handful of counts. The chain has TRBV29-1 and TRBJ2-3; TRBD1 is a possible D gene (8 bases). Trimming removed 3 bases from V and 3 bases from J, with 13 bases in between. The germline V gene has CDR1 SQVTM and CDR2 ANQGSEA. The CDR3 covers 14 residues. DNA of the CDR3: TGCAGCGTTGAGGACAGGGAGGGAACAGATACGCAGTATTTT. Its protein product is CSVEDREGTDTQYF.

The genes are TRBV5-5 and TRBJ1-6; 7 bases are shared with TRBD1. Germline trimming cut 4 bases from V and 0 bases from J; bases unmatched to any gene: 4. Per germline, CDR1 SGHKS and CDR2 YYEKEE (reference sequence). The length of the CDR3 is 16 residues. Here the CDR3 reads CASSKTGSSYNSPLHF. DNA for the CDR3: TGTGCCAGCAGCAAGACAGGGAGCTCCTATAATTCACCCCTCCACTTT. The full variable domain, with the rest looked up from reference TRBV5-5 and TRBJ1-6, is DAGVTQSPTHLIKTRGQQVTLRCSPISGHKSVSWYQQVLGQGPQFIFQYYEKEERGRGNFPDRFSARQFPNYSSELNVNALLLGDSALYLCASSKTGSSYNSPLHFGNGTRLTVT.